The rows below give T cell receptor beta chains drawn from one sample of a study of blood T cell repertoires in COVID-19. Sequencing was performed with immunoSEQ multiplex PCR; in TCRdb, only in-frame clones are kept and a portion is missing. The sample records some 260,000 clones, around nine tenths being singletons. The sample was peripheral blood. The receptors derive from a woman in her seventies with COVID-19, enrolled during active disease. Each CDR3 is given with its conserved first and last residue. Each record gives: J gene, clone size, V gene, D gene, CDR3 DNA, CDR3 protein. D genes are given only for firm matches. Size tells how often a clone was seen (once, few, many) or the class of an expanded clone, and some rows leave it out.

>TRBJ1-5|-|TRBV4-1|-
TGCGCCAGCAGCCAATACAGGGTAGTTCAGCCCCAGCATTTT
CASSQYRVVQPQHF
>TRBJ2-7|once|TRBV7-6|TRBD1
TGTGCCAGCAGCAAACTGACCGGGACAGGGGAATACGAGCAGTACTTC
CASSKLTGTGEYEQYF
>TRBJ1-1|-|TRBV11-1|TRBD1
TGTGCCAGCAGCACTCAGGGGGACACTGAAGCTTTCTTT
CASSTQGDTEAFF
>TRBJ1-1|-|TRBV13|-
TGTGCCAGCAGCTTAGTATTAGGGGTGTACGGTGAAGCTTTCTTT
CASSLVLGVYGEAFF
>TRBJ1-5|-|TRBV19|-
TGTGCCACCATCCCGACAGGAAATAGCAATCAGCCCCAGCATTTT
CATIPTGNSNQPQHF
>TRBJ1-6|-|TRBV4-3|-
TGCGCCAGCAGCCAAGTTATAGGGGGGGATAACTATAATTCACCCCTCCACTTT
CASSQVIGGDNYNSPLHF
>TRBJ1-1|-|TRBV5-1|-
TGCGCCAGCAGCTTGAACGGAGTAACTGAAGCTTTCTTT
CASSLNGVTEAFF
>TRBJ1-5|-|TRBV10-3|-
TGTGCCATCAGTGAGTCAGGAGGGTATCAGCCCCAGCATTTT
CAISESGGYQPQHF
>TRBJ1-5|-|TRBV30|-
TGTGCCTGGAAGGGGATCGGCAATCAGCCCCAGCATTTT
CAWKGIGNQPQHF
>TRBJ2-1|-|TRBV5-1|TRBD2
TGCGCCAGCAGCGGTAGGACTAGCGGGATAAATGAGCAGTTCTTC
CASSGRTSGINEQFF
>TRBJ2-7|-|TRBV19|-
TGTGCCAGTAGTATGGGAACAGGGATGTACGAGCAGTACTTC
CASSMGTGMYEQYF
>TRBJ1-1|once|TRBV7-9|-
TGTGCCAGCAGCTCCACATATCCAGGGGAGGGTACTGAAGCTTTCTTT
CASSSTYPGEGTEAFF
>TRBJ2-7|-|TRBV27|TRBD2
TGTGCCAGCAGGGGACTAGCGGGTTTCTACGAGCAGTACTTC
CASRGLAGFYEQYF
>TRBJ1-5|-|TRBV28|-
TGTGCCAGCATCCTCGGGGGTTCCTCAGCCCAGCATTTT
CASILGGSSAQHF
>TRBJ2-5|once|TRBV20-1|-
TGCAGTGCTAGAGATAAAGAGACCCAGTACTTC
CSARDKETQYF
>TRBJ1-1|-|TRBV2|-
TGTGCCAGCAGGATGGCCGACACTGAAGCTTTCTTT
CASRMADTEAFF
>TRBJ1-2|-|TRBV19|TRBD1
TGTGCCAGTAGTACCGGGACAGGGTATGGCTACACCTTC
CASSTGTGYGYTF
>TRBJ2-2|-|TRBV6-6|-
TGTGCCAGTATTCGGCAGGGCAGCCCGAACACCGGGGAGCTGTTTTTT
CASIRQGSPNTGELFF
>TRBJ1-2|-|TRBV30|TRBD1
TGTGCCTGGACGGGGCAGGGGGCGAAGGGCTACACCTTC
CAWTGQGAKGYTF
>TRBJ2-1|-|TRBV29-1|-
TGCAGCGTTAACAGGGTCAATGAGCAGTTCTTC
CSVNRVNEQFF
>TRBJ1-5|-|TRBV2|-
TGTGCCAGCAGTGAAAACAGGGTCTGGAGCAATCAGCCCCAGCATTTT
CASSENRVWSNQPQHF
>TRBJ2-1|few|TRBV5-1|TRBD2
TGCGCCAGCAGGGACGCGGGTCAGCGGGGTTCCTACAATGAGCAGTTCTTC
CASRDAGQRGSYNEQFF
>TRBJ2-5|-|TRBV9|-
TGTGCCAGCAGCGTAGGGGTGAGCGACCAAGAGACCCAGTACTTC
CASSVGVSDQETQYF
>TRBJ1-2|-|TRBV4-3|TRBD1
TGCGCCAGCAGCCAAGATACCAGCCCGGGACAGATCTATTTTTCGCGGGGCTACACCTTC
CASSQDTSPGQIYFSRGYTF
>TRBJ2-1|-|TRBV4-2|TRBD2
TGTGCCAGCAGCCAAACGACTAGCGGGAGGGGGGCCTACAATGAGCAGTTCTTC
CASSQTTSGRGAYNEQFF
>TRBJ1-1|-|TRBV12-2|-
TGTGCAAGTCGCTCGACAGGGGGCACTGAAGCTTTCTTT
CASRSTGGTEAFF
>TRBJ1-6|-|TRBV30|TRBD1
TGTGCCTGGAGCCGGGACAGGGGGACGGGATCACCCCTCCACTTT
CAWSRDRGTGSPLHF
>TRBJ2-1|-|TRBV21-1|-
TGTGCCAGCAGCATCGGACTAGCGGGAGGTCTGGGGACCTACAATGAGCAGTTCTTC
CASSIGLAGGLGTYNEQFF
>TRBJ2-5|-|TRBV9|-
TGTGCCAGCAGCCCCCGTCCGAGCGAGGGGACCCAGTACTTC
CASSPRPSEGTQYF
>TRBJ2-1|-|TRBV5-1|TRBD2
TGCGCCAGCAGCTTGGCGGGAGGGACCCCGAGCGAGCAGTTCTTC
CASSLAGGTPSEQFF
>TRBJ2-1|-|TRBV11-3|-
TGTGCCAGCAGCCAAGCAGGGGTCGAGCAGTTCTTC
CASSQAGVEQFF
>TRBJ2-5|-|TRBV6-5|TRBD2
TGTGCCAGCAGTTACTTAGCGGGAGGACACCAAGAGACCCAGTACTTC
CASSYLAGGHQETQYF
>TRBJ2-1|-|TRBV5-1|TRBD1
TGCGCCAGCAGCCGTTTTTCGGGACAGTCCTACAATGAGCAGTTCTTC
CASSRFSGQSYNEQFF
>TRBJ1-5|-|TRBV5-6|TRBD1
TGTGCCAGCAGCCAAACCCTCTTCCCGGGACAGGGAGGCAATCAGCCCCAGCATTTT
CASSQTLFPGQGGNQPQHF
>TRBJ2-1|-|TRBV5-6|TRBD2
TGTGCCAGCAGCTTGACCAGCGGGAGTATTAGGGAGCAGTTCTTC
CASSLTSGSIREQFF
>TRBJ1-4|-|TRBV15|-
TGTGCCACCAGCAGAGATCGGCAGGCTTACGAAAAACTGTTTTTT
CATSRDRQAYEKLFF
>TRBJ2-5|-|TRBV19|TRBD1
TGTGCCAGCACAATGGTTGGACAGGGAGGGACCCAGTACTTC
CASTMVGQGGTQYF
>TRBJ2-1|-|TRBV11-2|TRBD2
TGTGCCAGCAGGGCTAGCGGGAGCTATAGTGAGCAGTTCTTC
CASRASGSYSEQFF
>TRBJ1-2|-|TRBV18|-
TGTGCCAGCTCGTCGGGACAATCCCTTGGCTATGGCTACACCTTC
CASSSGQSLGYGYTF
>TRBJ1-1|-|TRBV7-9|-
TGTGCCGCTCCAGGGTTTTCCACTGAAGCTTTCTTT
CAAPGFSTEAFF